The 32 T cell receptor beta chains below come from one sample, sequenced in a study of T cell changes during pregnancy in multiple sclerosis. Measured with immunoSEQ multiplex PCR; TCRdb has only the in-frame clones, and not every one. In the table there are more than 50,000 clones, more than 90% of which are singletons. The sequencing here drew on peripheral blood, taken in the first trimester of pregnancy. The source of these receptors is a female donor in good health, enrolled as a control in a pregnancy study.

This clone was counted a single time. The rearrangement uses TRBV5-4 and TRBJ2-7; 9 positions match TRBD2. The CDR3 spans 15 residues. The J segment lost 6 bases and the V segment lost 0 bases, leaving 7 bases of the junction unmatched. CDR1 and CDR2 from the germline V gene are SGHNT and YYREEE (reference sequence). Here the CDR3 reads CASSLGGGGVFEQYF. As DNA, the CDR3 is TGTGCCAGCAGCTTGGGAGGCGGGGGGGTGTTCGAGCAGTACTTC. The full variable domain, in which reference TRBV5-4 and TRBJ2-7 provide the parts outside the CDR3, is ETGVTQSPTHLIKTRGQQVTLRCSSQSGHNTVSWYQQALGQGPQFIFQYYREEENGRGNFPPRFSGLQFPNYSSELNVNALELDDSALYLCASSLGGGGVFEQYFGPGTRLTVT.

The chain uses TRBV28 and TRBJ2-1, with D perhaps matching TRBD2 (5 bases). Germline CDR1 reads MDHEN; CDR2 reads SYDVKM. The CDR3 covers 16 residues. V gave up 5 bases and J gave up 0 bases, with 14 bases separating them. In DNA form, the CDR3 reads TGTGCCAGCAGTATAGCGTTCTTCAGCTCCTACAATGAGCAGTTCTTC. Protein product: CASSIAFFSSYNEQFF.

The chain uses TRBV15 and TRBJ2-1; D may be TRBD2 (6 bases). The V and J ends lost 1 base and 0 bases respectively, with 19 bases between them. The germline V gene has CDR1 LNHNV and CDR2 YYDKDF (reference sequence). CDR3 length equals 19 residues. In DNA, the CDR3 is TGTGCCACCAGCAGAGGTGGGCGACTAGACGGTCGCTCCTACAATGAGCAGTTCTTC. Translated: CATSRGGRLDGRSYNEQFF.

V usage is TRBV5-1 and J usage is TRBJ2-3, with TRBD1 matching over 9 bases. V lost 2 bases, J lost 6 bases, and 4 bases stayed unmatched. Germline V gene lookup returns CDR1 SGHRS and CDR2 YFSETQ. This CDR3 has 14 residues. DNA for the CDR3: TGCGCCAGCAGCTTCAGGACAGGGGAGGATACGCAGTATTTT. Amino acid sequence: CASSFRTGEDTQYF.

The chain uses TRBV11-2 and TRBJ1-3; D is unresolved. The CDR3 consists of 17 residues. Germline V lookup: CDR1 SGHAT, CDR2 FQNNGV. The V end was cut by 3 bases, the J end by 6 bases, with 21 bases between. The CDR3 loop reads CASSFDSYPLLVNTIYF. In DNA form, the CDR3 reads TGTGCCAGCAGCTTCGATTCCTACCCCCTTCTTGTAAACACCATATATTTT. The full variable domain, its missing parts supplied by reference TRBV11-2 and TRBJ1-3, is EAGVAQSPRYKIIEKRQSVAFWCNPISGHATLYWYQQILGQGPKLLIQFQNNGVVDDSQLPKDRFSAERLKGVDSTLKIQPAKLEDSAVYLCASSFDSYPLLVNTIYFGEGSWLTVV.

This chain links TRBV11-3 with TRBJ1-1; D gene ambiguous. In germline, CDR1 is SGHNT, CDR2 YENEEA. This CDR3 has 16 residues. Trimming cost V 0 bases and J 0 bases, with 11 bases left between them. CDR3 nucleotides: TGTGCCAGCAGCTTAGACAGATTCGCCATGAACACTGAAGCTTTCTTT. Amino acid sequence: CASSLDRFAMNTEAFF. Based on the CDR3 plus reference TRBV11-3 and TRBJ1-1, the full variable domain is EAGVVQSPRYKIIEKKQPVAFWCNPISGHNTLYWYLQNLGQGPELLIRYENEEAVDDSQLPKDRFSAERLKGVDSTLKIQPAELGDSAVYLCASSLDRFAMNTEAFFGQGTRLTVV.

CDR3 protein: CASSPLSTGGWGNIQYF. DNA for the CDR3: TGTGCCAGCTCACCACTCTCAACAGGGGGCTGGGGAAACATTCAGTACTTC. The chain links TRBV18 to TRBJ2-4, with 9 bases matching TRBD1. V was pared by 1 base and J by 6 bases, with 10 bases of the junction left unmatched. From germline, CDR1 is KGHSH and CDR2 LQKENI. CDR3 size: 17 residues.

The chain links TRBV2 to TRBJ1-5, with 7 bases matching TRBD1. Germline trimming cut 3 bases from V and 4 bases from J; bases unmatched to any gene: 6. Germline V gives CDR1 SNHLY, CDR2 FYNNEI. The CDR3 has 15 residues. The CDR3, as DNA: TGTGCCAGCAGTGATCAGGGACAGATAAATCAGCCCCAGCATTTT. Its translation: CASSDQGQINQPQHF.

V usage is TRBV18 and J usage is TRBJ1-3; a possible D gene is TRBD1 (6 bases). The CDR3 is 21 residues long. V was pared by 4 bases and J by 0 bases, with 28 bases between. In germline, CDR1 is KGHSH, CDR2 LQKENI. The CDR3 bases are TGTGCCAGCTCACAGGACAGATTTTCCGCATTGTGGGGACCCTCTGGAAACACCATATATTTT. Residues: CASSQDRFSALWGPSGNTIYF.

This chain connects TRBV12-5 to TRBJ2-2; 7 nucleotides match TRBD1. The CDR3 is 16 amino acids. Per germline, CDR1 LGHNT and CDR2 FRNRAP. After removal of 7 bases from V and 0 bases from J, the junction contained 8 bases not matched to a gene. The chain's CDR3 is CASAPDRSANTGELFF. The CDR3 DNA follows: TGTGCTAGTGCCCCGGACAGGAGCGCGAACACCGGGGAGCTGTTTTTT.

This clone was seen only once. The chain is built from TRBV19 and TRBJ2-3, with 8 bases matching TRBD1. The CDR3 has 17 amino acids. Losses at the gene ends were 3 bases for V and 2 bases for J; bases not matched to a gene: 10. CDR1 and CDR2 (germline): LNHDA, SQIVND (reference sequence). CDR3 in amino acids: CASSIPGTGAFTDTQYF. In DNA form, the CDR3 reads TGTGCCAGTAGTATCCCCGGGACAGGAGCTTTCACAGATACGCAGTATTTT.

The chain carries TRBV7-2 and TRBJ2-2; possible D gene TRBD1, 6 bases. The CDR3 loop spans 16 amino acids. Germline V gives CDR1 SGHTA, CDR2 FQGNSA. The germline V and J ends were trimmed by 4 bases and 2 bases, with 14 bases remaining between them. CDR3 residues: CASSSRRTANTGELFF. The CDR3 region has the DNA TGTGCCAGCAGCTCCCGAAGGACAGCCAACACCGGGGAGCTGTTTTTT.

CDR3 coding DNA: TGTGCCAGCAGCACCGGGACTAGCTTCGGGACCCAGTACTTC. This encodes CASSTGTSFGTQYF. J is TRBJ2-5 and V is TRBV5-6; TRBD2 matches 9 bases. The CDR3 covers 14 residues. Germline-derived CDR1 and CDR2 are SGHDT and YYEEEE. With V trimmed by 4 bases and J by 7 bases, 8 bases remained unmatched. Using reference TRBV5-6 and TRBJ2-5 for the parts outside the CDR3, the full variable domain is DAGVTQSPTHLIKTRGQQVTLRCSPKSGHDTVSWYQQALGQGPQFIFQYYEEEERQRGNFPDRFSGHQFPNYSSELNVNALLLGDSALYLCASSTGTSFGTQYFGPGTRLLVL.

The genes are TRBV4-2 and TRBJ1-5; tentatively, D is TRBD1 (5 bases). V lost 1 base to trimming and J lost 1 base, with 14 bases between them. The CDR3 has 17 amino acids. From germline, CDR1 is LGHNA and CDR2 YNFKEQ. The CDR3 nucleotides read TGTGCCAGCAGCCAAGTTCTCGGCAGGGTAAGCAATCAGCCCCAGCATTTT. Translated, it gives CASSQVLGRVSNQPQHF.

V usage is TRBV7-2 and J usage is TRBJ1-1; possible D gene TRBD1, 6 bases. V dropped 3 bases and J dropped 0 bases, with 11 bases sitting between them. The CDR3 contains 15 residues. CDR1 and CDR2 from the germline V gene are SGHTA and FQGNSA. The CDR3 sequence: CASSFNRVMNTEAFF. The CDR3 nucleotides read TGTGCCAGCAGCTTCAACAGGGTCATGAACACTGAAGCTTTCTTT.

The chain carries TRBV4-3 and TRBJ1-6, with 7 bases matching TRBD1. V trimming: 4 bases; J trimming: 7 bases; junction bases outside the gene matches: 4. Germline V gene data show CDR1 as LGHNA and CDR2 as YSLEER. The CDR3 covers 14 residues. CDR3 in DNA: TGCGCCAGCAGCCTAGACAGGGCCAATTCACCCCTCCACTTT. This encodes CASSLDRANSPLHF.

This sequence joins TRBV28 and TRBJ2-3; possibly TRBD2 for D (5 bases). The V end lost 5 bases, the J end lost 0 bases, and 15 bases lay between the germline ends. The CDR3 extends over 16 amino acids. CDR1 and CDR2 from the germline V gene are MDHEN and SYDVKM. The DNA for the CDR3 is TGTGCCAGCAGTCCCGGGGAGTTGACTAGCACAGATACGCAGTATTTT. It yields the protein CASSPGELTSTDTQYF.

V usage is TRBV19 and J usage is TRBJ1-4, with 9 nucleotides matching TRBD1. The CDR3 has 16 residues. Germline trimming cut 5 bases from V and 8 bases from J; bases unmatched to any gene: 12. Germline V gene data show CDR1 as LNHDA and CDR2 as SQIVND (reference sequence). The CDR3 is CASSSPRTGDGEKLFF. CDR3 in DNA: TGTGCCAGTAGTTCACCCCGGACAGGGGACGGGGAAAAACTGTTTTTT.

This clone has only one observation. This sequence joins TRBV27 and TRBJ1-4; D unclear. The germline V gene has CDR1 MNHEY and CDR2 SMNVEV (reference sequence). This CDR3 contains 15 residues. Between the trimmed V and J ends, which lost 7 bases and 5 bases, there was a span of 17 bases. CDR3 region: CASKNSQTRNEKLFF. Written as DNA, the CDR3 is TGTGCCAGCAAGAATAGCCAAACCAGAAATGAAAAACTGTTTTTT. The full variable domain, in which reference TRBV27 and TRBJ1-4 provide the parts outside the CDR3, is EAQVTQNPRYLITVTGKKLTVTCSQNMNHEYMSWYRQDPGLGLRQIYYSMNVEVTDKGDVPEGYKVSRKEKRNFPLILESPSPNQTSLYFCASKNSQTRNEKLFFGSGTQLSVL.

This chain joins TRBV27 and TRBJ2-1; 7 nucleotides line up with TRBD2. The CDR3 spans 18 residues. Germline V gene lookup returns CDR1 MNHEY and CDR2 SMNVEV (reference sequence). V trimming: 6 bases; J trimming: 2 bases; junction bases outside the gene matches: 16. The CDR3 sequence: CASSPTPSAGPTYNEQFF. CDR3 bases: TGTGCCAGCAGCCCAACCCCTTCAGCGGGGCCGACCTACAATGAGCAGTTCTTC.

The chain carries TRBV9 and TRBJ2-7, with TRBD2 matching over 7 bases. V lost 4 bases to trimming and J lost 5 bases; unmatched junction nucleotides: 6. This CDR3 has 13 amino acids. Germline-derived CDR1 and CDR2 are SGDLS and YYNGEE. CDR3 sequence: CASSFRRGDEQYF. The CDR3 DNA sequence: TGTGCCAGCAGCTTCCGTCGGGGGGACGAGCAGTACTTC.

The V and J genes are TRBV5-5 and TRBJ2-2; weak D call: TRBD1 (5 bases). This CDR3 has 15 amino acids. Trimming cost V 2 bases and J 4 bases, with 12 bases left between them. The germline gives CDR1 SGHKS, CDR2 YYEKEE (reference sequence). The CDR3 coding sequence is TGTGCCAGCAGCTTTTCAGGGCCCCGCACCGGGGAGCTGTTTTTT. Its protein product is CASSFSGPRTGELFF. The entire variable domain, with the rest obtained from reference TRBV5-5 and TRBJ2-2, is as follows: DAGVTQSPTHLIKTRGQQVTLRCSPISGHKSVSWYQQVLGQGPQFIFQYYEKEERGRGNFPDRFSARQFPNYSSELNVNALLLGDSALYLCASSFSGPRTGELFFGEGSRLTVL.

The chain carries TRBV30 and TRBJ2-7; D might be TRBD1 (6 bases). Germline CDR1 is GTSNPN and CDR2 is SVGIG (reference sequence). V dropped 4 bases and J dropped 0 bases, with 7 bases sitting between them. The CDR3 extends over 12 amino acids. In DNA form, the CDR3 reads TGTGCCTGGACCAGGGGCTCCTACGAGCAGTACTTC. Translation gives CAWTRGSYEQYF.

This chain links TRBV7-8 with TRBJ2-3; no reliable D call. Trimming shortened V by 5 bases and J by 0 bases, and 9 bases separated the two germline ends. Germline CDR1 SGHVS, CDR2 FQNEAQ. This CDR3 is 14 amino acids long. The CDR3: CASSPLLSTDTQYF. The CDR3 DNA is TGTGCCAGCAGCCCACTTTTAAGCACAGATACGCAGTATTTT.

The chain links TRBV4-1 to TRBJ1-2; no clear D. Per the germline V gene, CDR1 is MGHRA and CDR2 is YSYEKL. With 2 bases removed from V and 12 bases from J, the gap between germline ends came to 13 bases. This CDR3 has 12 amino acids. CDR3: CASSQPTAVHTF. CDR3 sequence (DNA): TGCGCCAGCAGCCAACCAACCGCGGTACACACCTTC.

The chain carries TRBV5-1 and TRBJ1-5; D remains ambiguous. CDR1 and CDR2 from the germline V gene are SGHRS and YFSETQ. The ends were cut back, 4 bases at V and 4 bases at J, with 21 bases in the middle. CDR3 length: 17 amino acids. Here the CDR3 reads CASSHLPQEGSNQPQHF. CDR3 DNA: TGCGCCAGCAGCCACCTCCCACAAGAGGGTTCGAATCAGCCCCAGCATTTT. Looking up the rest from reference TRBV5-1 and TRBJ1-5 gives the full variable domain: KAGVTQTPRYLIKTRGQQVTLSCSPISGHRSVSWYQQTPGQGLQFLFEYFSETQRNKGNFPGRFSGRQFSNSRSEMNVSTLELGDSALYLCASSHLPQEGSNQPQHFGDGTRLSIL.

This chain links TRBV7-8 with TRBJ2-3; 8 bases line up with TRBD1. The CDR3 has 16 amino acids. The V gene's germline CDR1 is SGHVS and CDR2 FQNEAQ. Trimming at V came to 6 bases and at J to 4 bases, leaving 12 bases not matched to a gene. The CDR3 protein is CASSLRTGIGADTQYF. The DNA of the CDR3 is TGTGCCAGCAGTCTTCGGACAGGGATCGGAGCAGATACGCAGTATTTT. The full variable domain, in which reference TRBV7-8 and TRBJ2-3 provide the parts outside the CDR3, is GAGVSQSPRYKVAKRGQDVALRCDPISGHVSLFWYQQALGQGPEFLTYFQNEAQLDKSGLPSDRFFAERPEGSVSTLKIQRTQQEDSAVYLCASSLRTGIGADTQYFGPGTRLTVL.

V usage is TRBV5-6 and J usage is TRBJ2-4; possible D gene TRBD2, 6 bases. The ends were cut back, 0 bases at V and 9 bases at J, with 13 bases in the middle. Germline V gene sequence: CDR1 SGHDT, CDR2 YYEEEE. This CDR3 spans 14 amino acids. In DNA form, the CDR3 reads TGTGCCAGCAGCTTGGTGGAGGGAAGAAGCATTCAGTACTTC. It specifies CASSLVEGRSIQYF.

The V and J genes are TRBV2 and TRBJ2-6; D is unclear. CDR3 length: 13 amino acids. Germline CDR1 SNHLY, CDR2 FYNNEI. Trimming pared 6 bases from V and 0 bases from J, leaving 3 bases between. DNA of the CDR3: TGTGCCAGCAGCAGCTCTGGGGCCAACGTCCTGACTTTC. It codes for CASSSSGANVLTF.

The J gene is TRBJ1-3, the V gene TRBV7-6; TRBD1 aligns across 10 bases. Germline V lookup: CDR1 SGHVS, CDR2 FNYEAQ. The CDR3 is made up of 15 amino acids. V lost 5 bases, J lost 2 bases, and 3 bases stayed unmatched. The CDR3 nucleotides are TGTGCCAGCAGCCCGGGACAGGGGACTGGAAACACCATATATTTT. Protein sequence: CASSPGQGTGNTIYF. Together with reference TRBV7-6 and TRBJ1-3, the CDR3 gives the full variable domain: GAGVSQSPRYKVTKRGQDVALRCDPISGHVSLYWYRQALGQGPEFLTYFNYEAQQDKSGLPNDRFSAERPEGSISTLTIQRTEQRDSAMYRCASSPGQGTGNTIYFGEGSWLTVV.

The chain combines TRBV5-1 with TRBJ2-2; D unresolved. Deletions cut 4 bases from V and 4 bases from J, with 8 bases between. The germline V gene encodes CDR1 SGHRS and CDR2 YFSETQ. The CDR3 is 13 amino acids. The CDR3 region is CASSRVATGELFF. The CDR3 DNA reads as TGCGCCAGCAGCCGGGTAGCCACCGGGGAGCTGTTTTTT.

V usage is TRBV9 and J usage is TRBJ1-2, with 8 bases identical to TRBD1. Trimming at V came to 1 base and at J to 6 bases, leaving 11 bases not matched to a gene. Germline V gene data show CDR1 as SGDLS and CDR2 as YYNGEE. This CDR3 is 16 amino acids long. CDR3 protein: CASSVRGSDRGDGYTF. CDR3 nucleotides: TGTGCCAGCAGCGTAAGGGGAAGTGACAGGGGCGATGGCTACACCTTC.